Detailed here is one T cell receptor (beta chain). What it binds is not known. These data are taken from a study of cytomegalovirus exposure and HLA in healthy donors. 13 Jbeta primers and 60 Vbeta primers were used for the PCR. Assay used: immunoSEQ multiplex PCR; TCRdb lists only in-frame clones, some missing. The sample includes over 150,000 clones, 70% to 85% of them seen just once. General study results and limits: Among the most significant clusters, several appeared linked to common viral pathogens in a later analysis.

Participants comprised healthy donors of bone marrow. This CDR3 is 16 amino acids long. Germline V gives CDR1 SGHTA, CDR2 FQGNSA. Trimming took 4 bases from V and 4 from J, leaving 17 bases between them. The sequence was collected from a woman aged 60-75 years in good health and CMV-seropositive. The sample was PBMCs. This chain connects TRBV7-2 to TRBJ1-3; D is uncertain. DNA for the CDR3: TGTGCCAGCAGCTCCCACACCTCACGAAACGGAAACACCATATATTTT. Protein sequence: CASSSHTSRNGNTIYF. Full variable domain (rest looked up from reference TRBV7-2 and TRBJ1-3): GAGVSQSPSNKVTEKGKDVELRCDPISGHTALYWYRQSLGQGLEFLIYFQGNSAPDKSGLPSDRFSAERTGGSVSTLTIQRTQQEDSAVYLCASSSHTSRNGNTIYFGEGSWLTVV.